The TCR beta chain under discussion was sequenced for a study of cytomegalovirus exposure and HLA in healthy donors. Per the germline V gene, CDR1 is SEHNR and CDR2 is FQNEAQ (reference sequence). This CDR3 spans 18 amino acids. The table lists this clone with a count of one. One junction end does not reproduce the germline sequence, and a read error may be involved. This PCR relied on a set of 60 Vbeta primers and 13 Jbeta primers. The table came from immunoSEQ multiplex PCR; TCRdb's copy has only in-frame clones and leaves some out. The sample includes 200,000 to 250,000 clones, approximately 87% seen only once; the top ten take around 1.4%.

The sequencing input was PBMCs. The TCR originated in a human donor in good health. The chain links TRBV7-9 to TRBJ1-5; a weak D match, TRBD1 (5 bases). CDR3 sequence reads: CSSSSNPPGFFVNQPQHF. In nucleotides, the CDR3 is TGTTCCAGCAGCTCAAACCCCCCAGGGTTTTTCGTTAATCAGCCCCAGCATTTT.